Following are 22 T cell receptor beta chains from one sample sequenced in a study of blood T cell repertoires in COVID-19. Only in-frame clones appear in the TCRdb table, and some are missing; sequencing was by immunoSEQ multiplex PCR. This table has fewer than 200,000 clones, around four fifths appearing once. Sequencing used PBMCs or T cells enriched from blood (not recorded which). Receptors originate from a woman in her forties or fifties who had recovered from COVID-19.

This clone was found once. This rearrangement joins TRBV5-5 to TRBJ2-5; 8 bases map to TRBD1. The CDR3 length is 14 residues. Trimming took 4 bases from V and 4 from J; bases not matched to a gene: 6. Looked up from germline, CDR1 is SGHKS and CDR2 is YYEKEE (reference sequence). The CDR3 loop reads CASSIDRGGETQYF. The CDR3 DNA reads TGTGCCAGCAGCATCGACAGGGGCGGAGAGACCCAGTACTTC.

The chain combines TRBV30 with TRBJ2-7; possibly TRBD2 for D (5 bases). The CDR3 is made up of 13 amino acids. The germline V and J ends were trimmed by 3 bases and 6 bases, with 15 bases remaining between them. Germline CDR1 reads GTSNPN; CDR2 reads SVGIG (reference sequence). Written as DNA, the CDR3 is TGTGCCTGGAGGAGCGGAGCCTCGCGCGAGCAGTACGTC. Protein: CAWRSGASREQYV.

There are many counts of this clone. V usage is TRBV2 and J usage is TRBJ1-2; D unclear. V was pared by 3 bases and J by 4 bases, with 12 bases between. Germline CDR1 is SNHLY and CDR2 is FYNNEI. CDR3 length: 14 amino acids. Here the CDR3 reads CASSDPQTFYGYTF. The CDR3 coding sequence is TGTGCCAGCAGTGACCCCCAAACTTTCTATGGCTACACCTTC. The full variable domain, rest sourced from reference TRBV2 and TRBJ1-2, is EPEVTQTPSHQVTQMGQEVILRCVPISNHLYFYWYRQILGQKVEFLVSFYNNEISEKSEIFDDQFSVERPDGSNFTLKIRSTKLEDSAMYFCASSDPQTFYGYTFGSGTRLTVV.

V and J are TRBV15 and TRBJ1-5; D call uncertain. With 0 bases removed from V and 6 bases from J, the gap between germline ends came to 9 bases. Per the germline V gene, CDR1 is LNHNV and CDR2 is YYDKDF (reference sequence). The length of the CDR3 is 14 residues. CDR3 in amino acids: CATSRDRESQPQHF. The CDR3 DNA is TGTGCCACCAGCAGAGATCGAGAGAGTCAGCCCCAGCATTTT.

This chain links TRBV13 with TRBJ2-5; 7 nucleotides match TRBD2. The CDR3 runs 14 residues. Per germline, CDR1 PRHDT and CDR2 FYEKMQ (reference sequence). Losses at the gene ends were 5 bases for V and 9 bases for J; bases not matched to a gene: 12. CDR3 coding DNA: TGTGCCAGCAGCCCAACGGGGGGTAGGATCGCCCAGTACTTC. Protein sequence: CASSPTGGRIAQYF.

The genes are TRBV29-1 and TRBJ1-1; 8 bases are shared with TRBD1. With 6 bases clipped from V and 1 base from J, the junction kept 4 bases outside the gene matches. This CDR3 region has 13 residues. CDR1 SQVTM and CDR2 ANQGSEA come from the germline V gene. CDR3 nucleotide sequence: TGCAGCGTGGGGACAGGTGGGAACACTGAAGCTTTCTTT. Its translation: CSVGTGGNTEAFF.

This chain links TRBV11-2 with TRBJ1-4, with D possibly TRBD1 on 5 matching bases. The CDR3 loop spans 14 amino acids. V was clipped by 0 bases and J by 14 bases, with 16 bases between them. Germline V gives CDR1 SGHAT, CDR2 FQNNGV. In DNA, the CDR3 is TGTGCCAGCAGCTTAGATCAAACAGGTTTAGGTCTGTTTTTT. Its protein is CASSLDQTGLGLFF.

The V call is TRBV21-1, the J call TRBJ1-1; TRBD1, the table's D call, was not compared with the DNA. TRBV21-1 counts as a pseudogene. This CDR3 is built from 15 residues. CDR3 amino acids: CASSKVMSQGIEAFF. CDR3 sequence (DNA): TGTGCCAGCAGCAAAGTTATGAGCCAGGGCATTGAAGCTTTCTTT.

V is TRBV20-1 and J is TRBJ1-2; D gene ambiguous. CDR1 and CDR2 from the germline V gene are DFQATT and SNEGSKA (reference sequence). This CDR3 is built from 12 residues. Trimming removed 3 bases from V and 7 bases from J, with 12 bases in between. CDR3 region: CSASSGSRGYTF. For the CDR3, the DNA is TGCAGTGCTAGTTCGGGAAGTCGTGGCTACACCTTC.

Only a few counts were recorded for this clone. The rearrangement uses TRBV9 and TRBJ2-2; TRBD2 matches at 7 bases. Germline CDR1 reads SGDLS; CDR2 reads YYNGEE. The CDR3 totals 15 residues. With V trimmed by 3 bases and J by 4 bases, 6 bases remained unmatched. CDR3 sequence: CASSARGLGTGELFF. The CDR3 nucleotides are TGTGCCAGCAGCGCTCGAGGACTAGGCACCGGGGAGCTGTTTTTT.

The CDR3 protein is CASSLEGRANTGELFF. The CDR3 bases are TGTGCCAGCAGCTTAGAAGGGCGGGCTAACACCGGGGAGCTGTTTTTT. V and J are TRBV7-8 and TRBJ2-2, with D possibly matching TRBD2 (5 bases). Trimming took 1 base from V and 2 from J, leaving 11 bases between them. The CDR3 extends over 16 amino acids. Per germline, CDR1 SGHVS and CDR2 FQNEAQ.

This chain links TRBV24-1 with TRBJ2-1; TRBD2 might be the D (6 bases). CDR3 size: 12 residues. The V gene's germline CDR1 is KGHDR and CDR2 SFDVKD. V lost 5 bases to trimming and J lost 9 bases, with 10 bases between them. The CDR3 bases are TGTGCCACCAGTGTGCGGGAAGGTGAGCAGTTCTTC. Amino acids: CATSVREGEQFF.

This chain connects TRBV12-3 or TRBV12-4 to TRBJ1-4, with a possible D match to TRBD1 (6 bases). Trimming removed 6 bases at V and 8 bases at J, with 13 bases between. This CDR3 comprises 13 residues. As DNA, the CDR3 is TGTGCCAGCAGCTCTCAGGGGAACGAAAAACTGTTTTTT. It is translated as CASSSQGNEKLFF.

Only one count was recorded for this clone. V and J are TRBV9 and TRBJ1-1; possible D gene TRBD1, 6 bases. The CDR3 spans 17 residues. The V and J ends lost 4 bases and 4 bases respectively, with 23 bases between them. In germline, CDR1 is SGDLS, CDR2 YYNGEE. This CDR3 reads CASSPKAGGALGTEAFF. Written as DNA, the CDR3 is TGTGCCAGCAGCCCTAAAGCCGGGGGGGCGCTGGGCACTGAAGCTTTCTTT.

The CDR3 region is CATSSGPITDSEQFF. In DNA form, the CDR3 reads TGTGCCACCAGCAGTGGGCCGATTACGGATAGTGAGCAGTTCTTC. This rearrangement joins TRBV15 to TRBJ2-1; no definite D call. V lost 3 bases and J lost 9, with 18 bases in between. The CDR3 contains 15 residues. Germline CDR1 reads LNHNV; CDR2 reads YYDKDF (reference sequence).

The CDR3: CASRTGIGSQPQHF. CDR3 nucleotide sequence: TGTGCCAGCAGGACAGGGATCGGGAGTCAGCCCCAGCATTTT. This chain uses TRBV27 with TRBJ1-5, with 7 nucleotides matching TRBD1. The V gene end was trimmed by 6 bases and the J gene end by 6 bases; junction bases not matched to a gene: 8. This CDR3 has 14 residues. The germline V gene has CDR1 MNHEY and CDR2 SMNVEV (reference sequence).

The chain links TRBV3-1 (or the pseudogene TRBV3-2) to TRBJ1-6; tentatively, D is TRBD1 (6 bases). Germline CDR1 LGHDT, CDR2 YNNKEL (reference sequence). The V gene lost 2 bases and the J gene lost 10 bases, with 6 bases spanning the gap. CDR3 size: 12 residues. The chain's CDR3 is CASSQQGSPLHF. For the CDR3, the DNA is TGTGCCAGCAGCCAACAGGGGTCACCCCTCCACTTT.

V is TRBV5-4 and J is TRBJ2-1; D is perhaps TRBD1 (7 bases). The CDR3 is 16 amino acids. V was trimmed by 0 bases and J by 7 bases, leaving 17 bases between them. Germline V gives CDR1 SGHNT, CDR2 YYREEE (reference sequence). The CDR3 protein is CASSLVLAGQRNEQFF. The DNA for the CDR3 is TGTGCCAGCAGCTTGGTTCTTGCGGGACAGAGGAATGAGCAGTTCTTC.

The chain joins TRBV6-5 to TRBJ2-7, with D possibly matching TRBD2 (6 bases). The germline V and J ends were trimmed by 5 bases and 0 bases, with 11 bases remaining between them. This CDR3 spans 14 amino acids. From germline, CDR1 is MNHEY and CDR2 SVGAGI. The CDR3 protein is CASSPAGHSYEQYV. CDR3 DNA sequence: TGTGCCAGCAGTCCCGCGGGGCACTCCTACGAGCAGTACGTC.

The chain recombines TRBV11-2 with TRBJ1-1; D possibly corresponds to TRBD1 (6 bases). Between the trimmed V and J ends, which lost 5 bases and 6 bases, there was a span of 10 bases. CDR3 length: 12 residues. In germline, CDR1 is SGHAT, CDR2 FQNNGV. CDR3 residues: CASSQAGAEAFF. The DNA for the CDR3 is TGTGCCAGCAGCCAAGCAGGGGCTGAAGCTTTCTTT.

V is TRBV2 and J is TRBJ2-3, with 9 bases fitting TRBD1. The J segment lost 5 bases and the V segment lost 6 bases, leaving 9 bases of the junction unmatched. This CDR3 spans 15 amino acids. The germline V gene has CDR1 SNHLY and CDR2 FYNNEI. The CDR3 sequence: CASRPWTGAEDTQYF. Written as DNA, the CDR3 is TGTGCCAGCAGGCCGTGGACAGGGGCCGAAGATACGCAGTATTTT.

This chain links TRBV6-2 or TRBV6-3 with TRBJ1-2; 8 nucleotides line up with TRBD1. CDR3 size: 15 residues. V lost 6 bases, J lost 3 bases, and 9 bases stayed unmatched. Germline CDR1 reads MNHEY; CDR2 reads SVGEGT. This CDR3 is CASSRTGRDYYGYTF. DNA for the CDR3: TGTGCCAGCAGCCGGACAGGGAGGGACTACTATGGCTACACCTTC.